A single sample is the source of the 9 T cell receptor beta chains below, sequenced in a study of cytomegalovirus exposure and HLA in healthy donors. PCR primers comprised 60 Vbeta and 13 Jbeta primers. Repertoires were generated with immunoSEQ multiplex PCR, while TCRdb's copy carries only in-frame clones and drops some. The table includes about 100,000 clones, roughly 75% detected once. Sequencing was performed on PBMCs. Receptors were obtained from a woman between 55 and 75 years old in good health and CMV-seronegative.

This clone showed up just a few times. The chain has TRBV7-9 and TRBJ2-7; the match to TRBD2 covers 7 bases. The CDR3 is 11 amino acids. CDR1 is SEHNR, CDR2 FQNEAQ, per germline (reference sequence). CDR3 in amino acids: CAQRGEGEQYF. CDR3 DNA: TGTGCGCAGCGAGGGGAGGGGGAGCAGTACTTC.

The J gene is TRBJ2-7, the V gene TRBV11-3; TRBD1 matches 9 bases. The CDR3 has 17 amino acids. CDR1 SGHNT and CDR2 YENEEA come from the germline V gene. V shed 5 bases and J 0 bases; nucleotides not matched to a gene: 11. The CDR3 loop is CASSPGTGSPNSYEQYF. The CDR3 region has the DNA TGTGCCAGCAGCCCCGGGACAGGGTCGCCGAACTCCTACGAGCAGTACTTC.

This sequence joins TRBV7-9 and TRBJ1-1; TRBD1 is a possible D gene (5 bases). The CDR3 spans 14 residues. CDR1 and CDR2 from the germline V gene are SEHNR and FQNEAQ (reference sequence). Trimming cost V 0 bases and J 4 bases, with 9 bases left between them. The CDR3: CASSLAKQGTEAFF. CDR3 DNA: TGTGCCAGCAGCTTAGCGAAGCAGGGCACTGAAGCTTTCTTT.

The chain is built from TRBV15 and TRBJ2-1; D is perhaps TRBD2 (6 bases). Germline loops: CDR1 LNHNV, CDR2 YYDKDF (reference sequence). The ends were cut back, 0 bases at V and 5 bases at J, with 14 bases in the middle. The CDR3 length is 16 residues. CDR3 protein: CATSRDLRDGDNEQFF. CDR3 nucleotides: TGTGCCACCAGCAGAGACTTGCGGGACGGAGACAATGAGCAGTTCTTC. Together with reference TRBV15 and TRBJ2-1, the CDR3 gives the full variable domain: DAMVIQNPRYQVTQFGKPVTLSCSQTLNHNVMYWYQQKSSQAPKLLFHYYDKDFNNEADTPDNFQSRRPNTSFCFLDIRSPGLGDTAMYLCATSRDLRDGDNEQFFGPGTRLTVL.

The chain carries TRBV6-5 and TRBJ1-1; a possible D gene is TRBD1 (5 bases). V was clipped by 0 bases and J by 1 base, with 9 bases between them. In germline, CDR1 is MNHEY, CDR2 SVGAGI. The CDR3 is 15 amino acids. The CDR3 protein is CASSYSGGQNTEAFF. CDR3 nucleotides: TGTGCCAGCAGTTACTCGGGGGGTCAGAACACTGAAGCTTTCTTT.

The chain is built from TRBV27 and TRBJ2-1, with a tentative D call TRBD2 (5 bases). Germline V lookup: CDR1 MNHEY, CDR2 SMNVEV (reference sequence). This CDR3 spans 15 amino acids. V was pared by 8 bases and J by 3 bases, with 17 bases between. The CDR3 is CASFPHGGDYNEQFF. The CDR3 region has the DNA TGTGCCAGCTTTCCCCATGGAGGAGACTACAATGAGCAGTTCTTC.

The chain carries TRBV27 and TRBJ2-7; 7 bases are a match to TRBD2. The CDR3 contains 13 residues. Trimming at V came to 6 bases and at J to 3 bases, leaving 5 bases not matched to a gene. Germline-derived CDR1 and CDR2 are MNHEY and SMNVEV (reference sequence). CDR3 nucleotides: TGTGCCAGCAGCTTGGGAGGGGTCTACGAGCAGTACTTC. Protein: CASSLGGVYEQYF.

CDR3 DNA sequence: TGTGCCAGCAGTACGGACAGGGGGACCTACGAGCAGTACTTC. Protein: CASSTDRGTYEQYF. The chain is built from TRBV27 and TRBJ2-7; TRBD1 matches at 10 bases. Losses at the gene ends were 5 bases for V and 2 bases for J; bases not matched to a gene: 3. This CDR3 region has 14 residues. Germline lookup yields CDR1 MNHEY and CDR2 SMNVEV (reference sequence).

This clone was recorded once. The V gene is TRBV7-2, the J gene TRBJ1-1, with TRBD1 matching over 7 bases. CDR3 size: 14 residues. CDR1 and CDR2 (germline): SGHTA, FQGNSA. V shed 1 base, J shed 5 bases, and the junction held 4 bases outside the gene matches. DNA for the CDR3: TGTGCCAGCAGCTTAGGACAGGGAACAACTGAAGCTTTCTTT. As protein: CASSLGQGTTEAFF.